What follows are 2 T cell receptor beta chains derived from one specimen sequenced in a study of beta chain features in type 1 diabetes listed by TCRdb under 2018. Library preparation was by the immunoSEQ multiplex PCR assay. The entire amount of isolated RNA was reverse transcribed using the High Capacity cDNA Reverse Transcription Kit, so the sequenced TCRB transcripts were expressed ones. In TCRdb, the immuneACCESS table is reduced to in-frame sequences with V and J assigned. These tables do not hold every clone; where another copy was compared, an unresolved V gene accounts for under half, and the others remain unexplained. The sample yields about 240,000 clones; around a quarter were counted once. Roughly 4.1% of the sample lies in the top ten. Sample: central memory CD4+ T cells from blood. Receptors originate from a man younger than 40 in good health.

This clone has only a few counts. DNA of the CDR3: TGTGCCAGCAGTGCAGACAACTATGGCTACACCTTC. The encoded protein is CASSADNYGYTF. The gene calls are TRBV2 and TRBJ1-2; D unclear. The ends were cut back, 4 bases at V and 2 bases at J, with 5 bases in the middle. Germline-derived CDR1 and CDR2 are SNHLY and FYNNEI. This CDR3 region has 12 residues.

This clone was detected a few times. The chain is built from TRBV7-6 and TRBJ1-4; tentative D call: TRBD1 (5 bases). The CDR3 extends over 14 amino acids. V shed 5 bases and J shed 3 bases, with 10 bases lying between them. Germline CDR1 reads SGHVS; CDR2 reads FNYEAQ. CDR3 loop: CASSPPGPNEKLFF. Written as DNA, the CDR3 is TGTGCCAGCAGCCCACCAGGGCCTAATGAAAAACTGTTTTTT.